This passage covers 10 T cell receptor beta chains from one sample sequenced in a study of blood T cell repertoires in COVID-19 (dated by TCRdb to about 2020). Library generation was performed with the immunoSEQ multiplex PCR assay. In TCRdb, the immuneACCESS table is reduced to in-frame sequences with V and J assigned. These tables do not hold every clone; where another copy was compared, an unresolved V gene accounts for under half, and the others remain unexplained. Counted in this sample were around 100,000 clones; roughly 90% of them appeared once. The ten largest clones take up approximately 7.3% of the sample. Sequencing input: peripheral blood. The receptors were sampled from a man younger than 40 in a cohort sampled during active COVID-19.

This clone has just one count. The chain links TRBV18 to TRBJ1-3, with D uncertain. Germline V gene lookup returns CDR1 KGHSH and CDR2 LQKENI. Trimming removed 0 bases from V and 0 bases from J, with 12 bases in between. The CDR3 runs to 17 residues. CDR3: CASSPPRTGSSGNTIYF. The CDR3 DNA reads TGTGCCAGCTCACCACCGAGGACTGGAAGCTCTGGAAACACCATATATTTT.

This clone occurred once. The chain employs TRBV28 and TRBJ1-2, with TRBD1 matching over 7 bases. Germline V CDR1 and CDR2: MDHEN, SYDVKM. V trimming: 6 bases; J trimming: 4 bases; junction bases outside the gene matches: 11. The CDR3 is 15 amino acids. CDR3 sequence: CASSEVQGKIYGYTF. CDR3 DNA sequence: TGTGCCAGCAGCGAGGTACAGGGGAAAATCTATGGCTACACCTTC.

Only one count was recorded for this clone. This chain connects TRBV3-1 (or the pseudogene TRBV3-2) to TRBJ2-3, with D hard to call. The CDR3 consists of 13 residues. Germline loops: CDR1 LGHDT, CDR2 YNNKEL (reference sequence). V was clipped by 5 bases and J by 0 bases, with 6 bases between them. The CDR3 is CASSYTSTDTQYF. The CDR3 nucleotides read TGTGCCAGCAGCTATACTAGCACAGATACGCAGTATTTT.

The J gene is TRBJ2-7, the V gene TRBV9, with D perhaps matching TRBD1 (6 bases). This CDR3 contains 15 residues. CDR1 and CDR2 (germline): SGDLS, YYNGEE. With 4 bases removed from V and 5 bases from J, the gap between germline ends came to 19 bases. The CDR3 DNA follows: TGTGCCAGCAGCCCTTATTCAGGGGCGCCGAACGAGCAGTACTTC. Its protein product is CASSPYSGAPNEQYF. The full variable domain, with the rest looked up from reference TRBV9 and TRBJ2-7, is DSGVTQTPKHLITATGQRVTLRCSPRSGDLSVYWYQQSLDQGLQFLIQYYNGEERAKGNILERFSAQQFPDLHSELNLSSLELGDSALYFCASSPYSGAPNEQYFGPGTRLTVT.

This chain joins TRBV9 and TRBJ2-3, with 10 bases identical to TRBD2. V gave up 0 bases and J gave up 2 bases; unmatched junction bases: 9. The CDR3 totals 18 residues. Looked up from germline, CDR1 is SGDLS and CDR2 is YYNGEE. The CDR3 protein is CASSVAHWSGGATDTQYF. Written as DNA, the CDR3 is TGTGCCAGCAGCGTAGCTCACTGGAGCGGGGGGGCCACAGATACGCAGTATTTT.

V and J are TRBV30 and TRBJ2-3; a weak D match, TRBD1 (5 bases). The CDR3 spans 14 residues. The germline CDR1 and CDR2 sequences are GTSNPN and SVGIG (reference sequence). V was pared by 3 bases and J by 2 bases, with 12 bases between. The CDR3: CAWRQGSATDTQYF. The CDR3 nucleotides read TGTGCCTGGAGGCAGGGTTCCGCCACAGATACGCAGTATTTT.

J is TRBJ2-1 and V is TRBV7-2; 8 bases line up with TRBD2. The CDR3 loop spans 14 amino acids. V gave up 4 bases and J gave up 2 bases; unmatched junction bases: 1. Germline CDR1 and CDR2: SGHTA and FQGNSA. The CDR3 protein is CASSSGLAYNEQFF. The CDR3 DNA sequence: TGTGCCAGCAGCTCGGGACTAGCCTACAATGAGCAGTTCTTC.

V usage is TRBV6-5 and J usage is TRBJ1-1, with 8 bases aligning to TRBD1. From germline, CDR1 is MNHEY and CDR2 SVGAGI. Trimming removed 8 bases from V and 5 bases from J; junction bases left unmatched: 10. The CDR3 length is 14 residues. CDR3 nucleotides: TGTGCCAGCTCGAAACAGGGGGGGGTTACTGAAGCTTTCTTT. As protein: CASSKQGGVTEAFF.

J is TRBJ2-2 and V is TRBV19; TRBD1 aligns across 7 bases. The V segment lost 6 bases and the J segment 6 bases; nucleotides outside the gene matches: 13. Germline CDR1 reads LNHDA; CDR2 reads SQIVND (reference sequence). The CDR3 spans 16 residues. CDR3 amino acids: CASSSGGLARSGELFF. In DNA form, the CDR3 reads TGTGCCAGTAGCTCAGGGGGTTTGGCGCGATCCGGGGAGCTGTTTTTT.

The rearrangement joins TRBV30 to TRBJ2-7; 7 bases agree with TRBD1. The V gene's germline CDR1 is GTSNPN and CDR2 SVGIG (reference sequence). J gave up 4 bases and V 5 bases, and 8 bases lay outside the gene matches. The CDR3 is 13 residues long. The CDR3 sequence is CAWLQGKGYEQYF. The CDR3, as DNA: TGTGCCTGGCTACAGGGGAAAGGGTACGAGCAGTACTTC.